This TCR beta chain came from a study of T cell responses to AZD1222 COVID-19 vaccine. Across the study: Combined were second doses at about 4 or about 12 weeks.

In regard to this clone: The antigen is undetermined.

Notes on the study in general: Baseline antibody screening turned up just six or seven seropositive AZD1222 recipients.

This CDR3 contains 15 residues. Measured with immunoSEQ multiplex PCR; TCRdb has only the in-frame clones, and not every one. The data show 70,000 or so clones, around 86% seen once. The sequence came from an adult in good health. The V gene is TRBV21-1, the J gene TRBJ1-3. TRBV21-1 is described as a pseudogene. The specimen comprised peripheral blood, sampled on day 0 of AZD1222 vaccination. CDR3 residues: CASSKESYSGNTIYF. The CDR3 nucleotides are TGTGCCAGCAGCAAAGAGTCCTACTCTGGAAACACCATATATTTT.